This entry features one T cell receptor (beta chain) sequence. This entry is derived from a study of blood T cell repertoires in COVID-19. The length of the CDR3 is 15 residues. Looked up from germline, CDR1 is KGHDR and CDR2 is SFDVKD. After removal of 8 bases from V and 4 bases from J, the junction contained 11 bases not matched to a gene. Profiling relied on immunoSEQ multiplex PCR, and the TCRdb table lists in-frame clones only, not all of them. Here the sample spans 130,000 to 150,000 clones, 75% to 90% being singletons. Sequenced: peripheral blood. This rearrangement joins TRBV24-1 to TRBJ1-2; TRBD1 matches at 8 bases. The sequence came from a human donor in a cohort sampled during active COVID-19. This CDR3 reads CATTPAGGWGYGYTF. In DNA form, the CDR3 reads TGTGCCACCACACCCGCAGGGGGCTGGGGCTATGGCTACACCTTC.